The T cell receptor (beta chain) under discussion was sequenced for a study of CD8+ T cells in alopecia areata. Treatment described: oral pan-JAK inhibitor, 5-10 mg twice daily. Sequencing used cDNA as its template, made by extracting RNA and reverse transcribing it. Assay used: immunoSEQ multiplex PCR; TCRdb lists only in-frame clones, some missing. Here the sample spans more than 95,000 clones, 58% being singletons. J was trimmed by 1 base and V by 5 bases; bases with no gene match: 4. CDR3 length: 14 amino acids. Per germline, CDR1 SQVTM and CDR2 ANQGSEA. The J gene is TRBJ2-7, the V gene TRBV29-1; TRBD1 matches at 11 bases. The sample in question was CD8+ T cells sorted from blood, obtained at week 4, from a patient treated with tofacitinib. This clonotype originated in a human donor with alopecia areata. CDR3 bases: TGCAGCGTTTCCGGGACAGGGGGGTCCTACGAGCAGTACTTC. It codes for CSVSGTGGSYEQYF.